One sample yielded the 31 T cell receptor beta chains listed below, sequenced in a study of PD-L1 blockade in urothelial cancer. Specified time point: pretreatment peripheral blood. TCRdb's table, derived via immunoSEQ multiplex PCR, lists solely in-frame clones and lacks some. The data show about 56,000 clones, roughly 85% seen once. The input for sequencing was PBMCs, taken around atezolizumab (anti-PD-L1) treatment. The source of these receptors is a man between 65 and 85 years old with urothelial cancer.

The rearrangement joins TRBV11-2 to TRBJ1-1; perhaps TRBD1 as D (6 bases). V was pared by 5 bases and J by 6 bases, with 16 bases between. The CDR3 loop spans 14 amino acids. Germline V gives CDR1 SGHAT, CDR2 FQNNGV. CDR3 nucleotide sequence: TGTGCCAGCAGCCCCGCGGGGGGGCTCGCTGAAGCTTTCTTT. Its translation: CASSPAGGLAEAFF.

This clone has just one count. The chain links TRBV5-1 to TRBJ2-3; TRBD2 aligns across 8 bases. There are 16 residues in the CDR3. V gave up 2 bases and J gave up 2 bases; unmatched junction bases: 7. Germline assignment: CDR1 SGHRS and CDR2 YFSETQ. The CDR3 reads CASSLGLAAYTDTQYF. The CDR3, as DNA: TGCGCCAGCAGCTTAGGACTAGCCGCTTACACAGATACGCAGTATTTT.

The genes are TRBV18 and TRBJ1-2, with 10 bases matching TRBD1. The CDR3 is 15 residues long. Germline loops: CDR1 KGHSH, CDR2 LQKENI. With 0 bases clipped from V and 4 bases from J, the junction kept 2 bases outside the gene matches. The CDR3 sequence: CASSPPGQGIYGYTF. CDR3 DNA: TGTGCCAGCTCACCACCGGGACAGGGGATCTATGGCTACACCTTC.

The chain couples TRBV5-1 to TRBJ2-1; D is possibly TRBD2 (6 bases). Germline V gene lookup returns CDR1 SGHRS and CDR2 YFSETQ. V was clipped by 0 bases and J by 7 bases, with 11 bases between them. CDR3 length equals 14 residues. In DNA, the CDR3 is TGCGCCAGCAGCTTGGAAGCGGGTTTGAATGAGCAGTTCTTC. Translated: CASSLEAGLNEQFF.

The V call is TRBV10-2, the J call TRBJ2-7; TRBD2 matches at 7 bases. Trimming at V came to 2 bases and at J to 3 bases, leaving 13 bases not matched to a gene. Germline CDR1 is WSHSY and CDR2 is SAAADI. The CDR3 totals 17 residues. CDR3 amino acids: CASSEGSLADKYYEQYF. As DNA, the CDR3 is TGCGCCAGCAGTGAGGGAAGTCTAGCGGATAAATACTACGAGCAGTACTTC.

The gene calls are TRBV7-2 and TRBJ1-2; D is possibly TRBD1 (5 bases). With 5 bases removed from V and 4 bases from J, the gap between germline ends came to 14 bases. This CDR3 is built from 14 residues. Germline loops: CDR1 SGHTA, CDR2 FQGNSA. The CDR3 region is CASSEWDSGYGYTF. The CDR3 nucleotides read TGTGCCAGCAGCGAATGGGACTCCGGCTATGGCTACACCTTC. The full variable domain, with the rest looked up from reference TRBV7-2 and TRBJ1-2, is GAGVSQSPSNKVTEKGKDVELRCDPISGHTALYWYRQSLGQGLEFLIYFQGNSAPDKSGLPSDRFSAERTGGSVSTLTIQRTQQEDSAVYLCASSEWDSGYGYTFGSGTRLTVV.

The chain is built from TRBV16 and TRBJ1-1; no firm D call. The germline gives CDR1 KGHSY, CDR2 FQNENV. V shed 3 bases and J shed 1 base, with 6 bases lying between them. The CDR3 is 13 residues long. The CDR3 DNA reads TGTGCCAGCAGCCATCCAGGGAACACTGAAGCTTTCTTT. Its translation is CASSHPGNTEAFF.

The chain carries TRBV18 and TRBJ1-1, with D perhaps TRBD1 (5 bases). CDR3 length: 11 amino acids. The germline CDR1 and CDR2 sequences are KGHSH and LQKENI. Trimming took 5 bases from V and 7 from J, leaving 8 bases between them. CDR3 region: CASSRQFEAFF. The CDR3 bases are TGTGCCAGCTCAAGACAGTTTGAAGCTTTCTTT.

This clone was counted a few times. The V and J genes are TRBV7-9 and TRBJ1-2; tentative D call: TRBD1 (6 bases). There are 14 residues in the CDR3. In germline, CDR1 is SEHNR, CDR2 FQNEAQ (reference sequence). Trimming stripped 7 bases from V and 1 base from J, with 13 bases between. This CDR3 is CASTQDSFNYGYTF. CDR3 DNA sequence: TGTGCCAGCACCCAGGACAGTTTTAACTATGGCTACACCTTC.

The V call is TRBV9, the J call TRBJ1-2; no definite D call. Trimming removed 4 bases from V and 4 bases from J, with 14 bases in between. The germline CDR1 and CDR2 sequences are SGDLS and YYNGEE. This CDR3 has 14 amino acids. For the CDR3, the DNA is TGTGCCAGCAGCAAGGCGCCGACTAGCTATGGCTACACCTTC. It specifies CASSKAPTSYGYTF.

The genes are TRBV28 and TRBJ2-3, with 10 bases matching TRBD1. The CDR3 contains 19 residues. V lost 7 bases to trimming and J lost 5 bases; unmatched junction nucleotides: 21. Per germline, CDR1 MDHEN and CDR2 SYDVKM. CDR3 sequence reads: CASKGQGKFSSVFRDTQYF. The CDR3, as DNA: TGTGCCAGCAAGGGACAGGGGAAATTCTCTAGCGTCTTTAGAGATACGCAGTATTTT.

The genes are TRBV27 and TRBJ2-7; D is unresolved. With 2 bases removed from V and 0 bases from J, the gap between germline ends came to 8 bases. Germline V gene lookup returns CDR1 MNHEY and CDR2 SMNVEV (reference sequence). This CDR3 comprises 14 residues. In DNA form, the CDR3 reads TGTGCCAGCAGTTTAATGGGCCCCTCCTACGAGCAGTACTTC. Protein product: CASSLMGPSYEQYF.

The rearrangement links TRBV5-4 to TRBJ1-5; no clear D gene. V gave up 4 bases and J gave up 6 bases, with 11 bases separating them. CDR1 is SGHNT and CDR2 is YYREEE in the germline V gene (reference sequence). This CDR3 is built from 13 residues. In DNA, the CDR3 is TGTGCCAGCAGCGCTGGACTGGGTCAGCCCCAGCATTTT. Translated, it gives CASSAGLGQPQHF.

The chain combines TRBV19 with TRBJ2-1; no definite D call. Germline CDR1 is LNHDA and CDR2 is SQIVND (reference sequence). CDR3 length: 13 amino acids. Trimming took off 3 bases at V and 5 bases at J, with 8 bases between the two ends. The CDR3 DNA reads TGTGCCAGTAGTATCGGGTTGAACAATGAGCAGTTCTTC. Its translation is CASSIGLNNEQFF.

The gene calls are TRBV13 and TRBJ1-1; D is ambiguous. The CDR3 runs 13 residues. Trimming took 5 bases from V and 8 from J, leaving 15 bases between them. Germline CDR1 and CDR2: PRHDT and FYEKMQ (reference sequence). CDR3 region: CASSLLGRREAFF. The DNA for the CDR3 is TGTGCCAGCAGCCTCCTGGGCCGGCGAGAAGCTTTCTTT. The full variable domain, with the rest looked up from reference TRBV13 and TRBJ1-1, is AAGVIQSPRHLIKEKRETATLKCYPIPRHDTVYWYQQGPGQDPQFLISFYEKMQSDKGSIPDRFSAQQFSDYHSELNMSSLELGDSALYFCASSLLGRREAFFGQGTRLTVV.

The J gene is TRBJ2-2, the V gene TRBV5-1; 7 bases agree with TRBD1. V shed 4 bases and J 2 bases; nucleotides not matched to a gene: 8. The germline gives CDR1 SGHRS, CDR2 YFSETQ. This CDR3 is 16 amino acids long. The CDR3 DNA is TGCGCCAGCAGCCTCACCGGGACAGAAAACACCGGGGAGCTGTTTTTT. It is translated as CASSLTGTENTGELFF.

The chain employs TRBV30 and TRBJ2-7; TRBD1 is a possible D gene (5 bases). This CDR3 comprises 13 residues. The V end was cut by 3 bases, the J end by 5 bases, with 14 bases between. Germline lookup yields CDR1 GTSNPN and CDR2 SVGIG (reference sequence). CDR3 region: CAWSWGPRNEQYF. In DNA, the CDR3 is TGTGCCTGGAGCTGGGGCCCGAGGAACGAGCAGTACTTC.

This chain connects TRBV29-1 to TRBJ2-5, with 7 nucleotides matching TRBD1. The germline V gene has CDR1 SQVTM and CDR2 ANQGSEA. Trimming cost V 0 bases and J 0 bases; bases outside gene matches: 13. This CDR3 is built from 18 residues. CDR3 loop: CSVEDRRVTGWYQETQYF. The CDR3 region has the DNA TGCAGCGTTGAAGATCGGCGTGTGACAGGGTGGTACCAAGAGACCCAGTACTTC.

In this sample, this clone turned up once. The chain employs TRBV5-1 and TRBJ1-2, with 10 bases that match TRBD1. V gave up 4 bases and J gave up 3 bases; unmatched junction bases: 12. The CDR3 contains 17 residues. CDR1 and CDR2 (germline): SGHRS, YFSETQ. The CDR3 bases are TGCGCCAGCAGCCTGTCCGGGACAGGGGTGTCAGACTATGGCTACACCTTC. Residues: CASSLSGTGVSDYGYTF.

The CDR3 here is CASSRTGNTEAFF. The CDR3 bases are TGTGCCAGCAGCCGGACAGGGAACACTGAAGCTTTCTTT. This sequence joins TRBV13 and TRBJ1-1; TRBD1 agrees at 7 bases. Per germline, CDR1 PRHDT and CDR2 FYEKMQ (reference sequence). V lost 5 bases to trimming and J lost 1 base; unmatched junction nucleotides: 1. The CDR3 has 13 amino acids.

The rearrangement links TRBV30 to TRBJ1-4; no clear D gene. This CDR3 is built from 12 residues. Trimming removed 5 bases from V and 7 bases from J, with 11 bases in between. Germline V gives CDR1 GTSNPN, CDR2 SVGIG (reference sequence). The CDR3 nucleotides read TGTGCCTGGGGTAGCCCCGGTGAAAAACTGTTTTTT. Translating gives CAWGSPGEKLFF.

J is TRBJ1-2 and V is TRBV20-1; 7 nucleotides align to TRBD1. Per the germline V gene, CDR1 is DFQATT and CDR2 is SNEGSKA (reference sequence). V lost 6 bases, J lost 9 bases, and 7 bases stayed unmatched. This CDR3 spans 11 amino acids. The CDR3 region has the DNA TGCAGTGCGACAGGGAGTGATAGCTACACCTTC. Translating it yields CSATGSDSYTF.

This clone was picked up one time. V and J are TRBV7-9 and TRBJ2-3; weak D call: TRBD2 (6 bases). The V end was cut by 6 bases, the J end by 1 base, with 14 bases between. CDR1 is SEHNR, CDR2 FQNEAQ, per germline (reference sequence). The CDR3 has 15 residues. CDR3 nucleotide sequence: TGTGCCAGCAGGTCCAGCCCGGGGGGCACAGATACGCAGTATTTT. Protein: CASRSSPGGTDTQYF.

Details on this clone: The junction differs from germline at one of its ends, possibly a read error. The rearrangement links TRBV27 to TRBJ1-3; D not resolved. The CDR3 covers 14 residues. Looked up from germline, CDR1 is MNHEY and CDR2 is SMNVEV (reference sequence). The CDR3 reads CASSYSFPGNTMYF. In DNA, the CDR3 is TGTGCCAGCAGTTACAGCTTCCCTGGAAACACCATGTATTTT.

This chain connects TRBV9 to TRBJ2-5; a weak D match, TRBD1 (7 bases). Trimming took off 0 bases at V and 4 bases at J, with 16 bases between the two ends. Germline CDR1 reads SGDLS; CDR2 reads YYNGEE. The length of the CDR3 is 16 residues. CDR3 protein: CASSVAGGGGGETQYF. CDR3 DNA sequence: TGTGCCAGCAGCGTAGCTGGAGGGGGCGGAGGAGAGACCCAGTACTTC.

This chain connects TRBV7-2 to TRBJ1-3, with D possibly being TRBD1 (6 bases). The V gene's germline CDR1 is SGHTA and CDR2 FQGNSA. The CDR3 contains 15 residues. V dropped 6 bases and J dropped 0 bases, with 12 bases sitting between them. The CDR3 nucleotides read TGTGCCAGCAGGCCTGGACAGAGCTCTGGAAACACCATATATTTT. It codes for CASRPGQSSGNTIYF.

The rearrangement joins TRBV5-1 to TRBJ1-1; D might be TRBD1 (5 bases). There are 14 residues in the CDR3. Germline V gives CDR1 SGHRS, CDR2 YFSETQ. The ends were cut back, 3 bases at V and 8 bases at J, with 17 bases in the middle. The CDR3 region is CASSSGGTASEAFF. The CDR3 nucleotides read TGCGCCAGCAGCTCGGGAGGGACGGCTTCCGAAGCTTTCTTT.

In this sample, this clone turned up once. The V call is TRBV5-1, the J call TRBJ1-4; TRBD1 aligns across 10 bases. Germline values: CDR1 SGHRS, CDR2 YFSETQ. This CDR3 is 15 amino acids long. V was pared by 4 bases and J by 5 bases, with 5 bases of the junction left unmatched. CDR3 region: CASSLGGQGNEKLFF. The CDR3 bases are TGCGCCAGCAGCCTGGGGGGACAGGGGAATGAAAAACTGTTTTTT.

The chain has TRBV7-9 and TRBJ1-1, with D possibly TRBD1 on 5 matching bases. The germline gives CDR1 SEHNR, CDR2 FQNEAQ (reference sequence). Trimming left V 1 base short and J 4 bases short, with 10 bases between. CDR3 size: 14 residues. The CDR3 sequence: CASSLVRGTTEAFF. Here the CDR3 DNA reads TGTGCCAGCAGCTTAGTTAGGGGAACCACTGAAGCTTTCTTT.

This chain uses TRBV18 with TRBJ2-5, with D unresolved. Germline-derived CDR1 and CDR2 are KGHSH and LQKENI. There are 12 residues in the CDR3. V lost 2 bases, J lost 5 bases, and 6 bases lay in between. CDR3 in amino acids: CASSPSRETQYF. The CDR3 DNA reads TGTGCCAGCTCACCATCCAGGGAGACCCAGTACTTC.

The CDR3 region has the DNA TGTGCCAGCAGCTTAGGGGGCAGCGATCAAGAGACCCAGTACTTC. Its translation is CASSLGGSDQETQYF. The chain recombines TRBV7-9 with TRBJ2-5, with a tentative D call TRBD1 (5 bases). Per the germline V gene, CDR1 is SEHNR and CDR2 is FQNEAQ (reference sequence). V lost 1 base, J lost 2 bases, and 11 bases lay in between. The CDR3 totals 15 residues.